Below are 23 T cell receptor beta chains sequenced from a single sample in a study of T cell responses to AZD1222 COVID-19 vaccine (dated by TCRdb to about 2021). According to the study, the label for this sample's time point signals: baseline before first vaccination. Library preparation employed the immunoSEQ multiplex PCR assay. The table comes from immuneACCESS by way of TCRdb, which keeps in-frame sequences with V and J called. Part of the clones is missing from these tables; in studies checked, under half for an unresolved V gene and the rest for unknown reasons. The sample includes around 180,000 clones, with about 86% observed a single time. The ten largest make up around 0.5% of the sample. This specimen was peripheral blood, taken on day 0 of AZD1222 vaccination. The receptor set was obtained from an adult in good health.

V gene TRBV3-1 (or the pseudogene TRBV3-2) combines with J gene TRBJ1-1, with D perhaps matching TRBD1 (5 bases). The germline V gene has CDR1 LGHDT and CDR2 YNNKEL (reference sequence). The CDR3 sequence is 13 residues long. The V end was cut by 4 bases, the J end by 0 bases, with 6 bases between. This CDR3 is CASSPRVNTEAFF. The DNA of the CDR3 is TGTGCCAGCAGCCCCAGGGTGAACACTGAAGCTTTCTTT.

The rearrangement joins TRBV5-8 to TRBJ1-4; no definite D call. Germline V gene sequence: CDR1 SGHTS, CDR2 YDEGEE. CDR3 length: 14 residues. Trimming left V 4 bases short and J 8 bases short, with 15 bases between. Here the CDR3 DNA reads TGTGCCAGCAGCCCGCTAGTTTATTTGGAAAAACTGTTTTTT. Translating gives CASSPLVYLEKLFF. The full variable domain, in which reference TRBV5-8 and TRBJ1-4 provide the parts outside the CDR3, is EAGVTQSPTHLIKTRGQQATLRCSPISGHTSVYWYQQALGLGLQFLLWYDEGEERNRGNFPPRFSGRQFPNYSSELNVNALELEDSALYLCASSPLVYLEKLFFGSGTQLSVL.

The gene calls are TRBV19 and TRBJ1-4, with D tentatively TRBD1 (5 bases). Trimming removed 4 bases from V and 7 bases from J, with 13 bases in between. The CDR3 totals 14 residues. Germline V CDR1 and CDR2: LNHDA, SQIVND (reference sequence). CDR3 residues: CASSSQGFGEKLFF. CDR3 nucleotide sequence: TGTGCCAGTAGTAGCCAGGGTTTCGGTGAAAAACTGTTTTTT.

The CDR3 region is CASSQEAFGYTF. CDR3 bases: TGTGCCAGCAGCCAAGAGGCCTTTGGCTACACCTTC. The gene calls are TRBV14 and TRBJ1-2, with D unclear. The ends were cut back, 0 bases at V and 7 bases at J, with 6 bases in the middle. Germline V gene data show CDR1 as SGHDN and CDR2 as FVKESK. CDR3 size: 12 residues. Combining the CDR3 with reference TRBV14 and TRBJ1-2 gives the whole variable domain EAGVTQFPSHSVIEKGQTVTLRCDPISGHDNLYWYRRVMGKEIKFLLHFVKESKQDESGMPNNRFLAERTGGTYSTLKVQPAELEDSGVYFCASSQEAFGYTFGSGTRLTVV.

CDR3 nucleotide sequence: TGTGCCAGCAGTTTAAGGTGGGAAGGAGGTAGTGAAAAACTGTTTTTT. It codes for CASSLRWEGGSEKLFF. The chain is built from TRBV27 and TRBJ1-4; no reliable D call. V was clipped by 2 bases and J by 7 bases, with 17 bases between them. The CDR3 has 16 amino acids. CDR1 MNHEY and CDR2 SMNVEV come from the germline V gene (reference sequence).

The CDR3 region has the DNA TGTGCCAGCAGCCCCCAGGGGGGGGTGGCCTACGAGCAGTACTTC. Translating it yields CASSPQGGVAYEQYF. The chain carries TRBV7-9 and TRBJ2-7, with D perhaps given as TRBD1 or TRBD2 (7 bases each). The CDR3 consists of 15 residues. Germline values: CDR1 SEHNR, CDR2 FQNEAQ (reference sequence). Trimming pared 5 bases from V and 2 bases from J, leaving 16 bases between.

This CDR3 is CASSFYSGRVAGGYNEQFF. CDR3 DNA: TGTGCCAGCAGCTTCTACAGCGGCCGGGTAGCGGGAGGGTACAATGAGCAGTTCTTC. The V call is TRBV13, the J call TRBJ2-1, with 11 bases identical to TRBD2. Germline V gives CDR1 PRHDT, CDR2 FYEKMQ (reference sequence). This CDR3 contains 19 residues. Losses at the gene ends were 3 bases for V and 4 bases for J; bases not matched to a gene: 14.

The chain couples TRBV7-3 to TRBJ2-5, with D perhaps TRBD2 (5 bases). Germline lookup yields CDR1 SGHTA and CDR2 FQGTGA. Deletions cut 2 bases from V and 5 bases from J, with 6 bases between. This CDR3 has 12 residues. The CDR3 loop is CASSLAGETQYF. The CDR3 DNA follows: TGTGCCAGCAGCTTAGCGGGCGAGACCCAGTACTTC.

This chain links TRBV6-5 with TRBJ1-6; no definite D call. Per the germline V gene, CDR1 is MNHEY and CDR2 is SVGAGI. The CDR3 runs 12 residues. V was clipped by 6 bases and J by 10 bases, with 10 bases between them. CDR3: CASRTTGSPLHF. CDR3 DNA sequence: TGTGCCAGCAGGACTACGGGGTCACCCCTCCACTTT.

The chain recombines TRBV9 with TRBJ1-6; no clear D. CDR1 is SGDLS, CDR2 YYNGEE, per germline. Deletions cut 2 bases from V and 0 bases from J, with 6 bases between. This CDR3 is built from 15 residues. The CDR3, as DNA: TGTGCCAGCAGCGTCGGCCACTCCTATAATTCACCCCTCCACTTT. The encoded protein is CASSVGHSYNSPLHF.

CDR3 sequence reads: CASSASGRRSYNEQFF. The CDR3 coding sequence is TGTGCCAGCAGCGCTAGCGGGAGGCGTTCCTACAATGAGCAGTTCTTC. This chain joins TRBV9 and TRBJ2-1; 11 nucleotides agree with TRBD2. Trimming cost V 3 bases and J 1 base; bases outside gene matches: 3. The length of the CDR3 is 16 residues. CDR1 is SGDLS and CDR2 is YYNGEE in the germline V gene.

The V call is TRBV7-8, the J call TRBJ1-1; tentative D call: TRBD1 (5 bases). V was pared by 5 bases and J by 1 base, with 8 bases between. The CDR3 runs to 13 residues. The germline V gene encodes CDR1 SGHVS and CDR2 FQNEAQ. The CDR3 bases are TGTGCCAGCAGCCGGGACCCGAACACTGAAGCTTTCTTT. Its protein is CASSRDPNTEAFF.

The chain uses TRBV13 and TRBJ2-3; the D gene is possibly TRBD2 (7 bases). CDR1 is PRHDT, CDR2 FYEKMQ, per germline (reference sequence). V lost 6 bases to trimming and J lost 0 bases, with 16 bases between them. This CDR3 region has 16 residues. The chain's CDR3 is CASSWEGTTSTDTQYF. The CDR3 nucleotides read TGTGCCAGCAGTTGGGAGGGGACAACTAGCACAGATACGCAGTATTTT.

The rearrangement uses TRBV5-1 and TRBJ2-5; 7 bases fit TRBD2. This CDR3 region has 14 residues. Trimming at V came to 0 bases and at J to 7 bases, leaving 6 bases not matched to a gene. Germline CDR1 SGHRS, CDR2 YFSETQ. CDR3 amino acids: CASSLEASGGTQYF. The CDR3 DNA reads as TGCGCCAGCAGCTTGGAGGCTAGCGGCGGGACCCAGTACTTC.

This clone was seen a single time. The rearrangement links TRBV19 to TRBJ1-1, with 7 bases matching TRBD1. This CDR3 is 12 amino acids long. CDR1 is LNHDA, CDR2 SQIVND, per germline (reference sequence). V shed 5 bases and J 11 bases; nucleotides not matched to a gene: 8. The CDR3 region has the DNA TGTGCCAGTAGTCCCCCGGCAGGGGGGGCTTTCTTT. This gives the protein CASSPPAGGAFF. Complete variable domain (other parts from reference TRBV19 and TRBJ1-1): DGGITQSPKYLFRKEGQNVTLSCEQNLNHDAMYWYRQDPGQGLRLIYYSQIVNDFQKGDIAEGYSVSREKKESFPLTVTSAQKNPTAFYLCASSPPAGGAFFGQGTRLTVV.

CDR3 in amino acids: CASSQAGAPNYGYTF. CDR3 bases: TGTGCCAGCAGCCAAGCAGGGGCCCCTAACTATGGCTACACCTTC. This chain links TRBV3-1 (or the pseudogene TRBV3-2) with TRBJ1-2; possibly TRBD1 for D (6 bases). The CDR3 sequence is 15 residues long. V lost 1 base and J lost 0, with 9 bases in between. Germline CDR1 is LGHDT and CDR2 is YNNKEL (reference sequence).

The gene calls are TRBV27 and TRBJ2-3; D might be TRBD1 or TRBD2, each matching 5 bases. This CDR3 is 18 amino acids long. The ends were cut back, 1 base at V and 2 bases at J, with 19 bases in the middle. Germline CDR1 reads MNHEY; CDR2 reads SMNVEV (reference sequence). The CDR3 DNA reads as TGTGCCAGCAGTTTATACCCAGGACTCCTCAGGGTCACAGATACGCAGTATTTT. It translates to CASSLYPGLLRVTDTQYF.

The chain has TRBV7-3 and TRBJ2-1; a weak D match, TRBD1 (6 bases). The V gene lost 3 bases and the J gene lost 7 bases, with 13 bases spanning the gap. The CDR3 has 14 amino acids. Germline CDR1 SGHTA, CDR2 FQGTGA. CDR3 DNA: TGTGCCAGCAGCTTGGTGGGGGCGAATAATGAGCAGTTCTTC. Amino acids: CASSLVGANNEQFF.

This clone appeared a single time. V and J are TRBV24-1 and TRBJ2-1; D not resolved. Germline V gene sequence: CDR1 KGHDR, CDR2 SFDVKD. The CDR3 contains 17 residues. V lost 3 bases and J lost 0, with 14 bases in between. The CDR3 DNA sequence: TGTGCCACCAGTGATCCCATCGGTATGAGCTCCTACAATGAGCAGTTCTTC. Its protein is CATSDPIGMSSYNEQFF.

The table lists this clone with a few counts. The rearrangement joins TRBV24-1 to TRBJ2-7; 11 bases are a match to TRBD1. Germline V gene lookup returns CDR1 KGHDR and CDR2 SFDVKD. The CDR3 contains 15 residues. V lost 5 bases and J lost 3; bases outside the gene matches: 5. CDR3 nucleotide sequence: TGTGCCACCAGTGGGACAGGGGGCAGCTTCTACGAGCAGTACTTC. This translates into CATSGTGGSFYEQYF.

This clone was picked up one time. The genes are TRBV19 and TRBJ1-4; D gene uncertain. The CDR3 consists of 14 residues. In germline, CDR1 is LNHDA, CDR2 SQIVND (reference sequence). Between the trimmed V and J ends, which lost 7 bases and 3 bases, there was a span of 12 bases. This chain's CDR3 is CASKKDPANEKLFF. CDR3 in DNA: TGTGCCAGTAAGAAAGATCCGGCTAATGAAAAACTGTTTTTT.

J is TRBJ2-7 and V is TRBV7-9; 7 nucleotides line up with TRBD1. The CDR3 is 16 amino acids. CDR1 is SEHNR and CDR2 is FQNEAQ in the germline V gene (reference sequence). J gave up 4 bases and V 5 bases, and 14 bases lay outside the gene matches. CDR3 amino acids: CASSQSDRPGAYEQYF. The CDR3, as DNA: TGTGCCAGCAGCCAATCGGACAGGCCAGGGGCGTACGAGCAGTACTTC.

A note on this clone: Other nucleotide sequences in the sample specify the same CDR3. CDR3 sequence: CSVEGQGHGYTF. Here the CDR3 DNA reads TGCAGCGTTGAAGGGCAGGGGCATGGCTACACCTTC. The rearrangement links TRBV29-1 to TRBJ1-2, with D maybe TRBD1 (6 bases). The CDR3 covers 12 residues. Trimming removed 1 base at V and 6 bases at J, with 9 bases between. The germline CDR1 and CDR2 sequences are SQVTM and ANQGSEA.